These T cell receptor beta chains were read from a single sample in a study of patients and donors after allogeneic stem cell transplantation. TCRdb redid the calling of the RT-PCR reads with MiXCR, one entry per CDR3 protein. The sample has 70,000 to 100,000 distinct CDR3 sequences, just under 5% seen once. Sequences were obtained from blood, either unsorted or a sorted T cell fraction (not recorded which). The receptors originated from a human donor who was either an allogeneic HSCT recipient or a stem cell or donor lymphocyte infusion donor (not recorded which). It is not recorded whose cells these are; they may come from a transplant donor. CDR3s include the opening cysteine and the closing phenylalanine or tryptophan. Each record gives: J gene, D gene, clone size, V gene, CDR3 protein, CDR3 DNA. A D gene is named only where the DNA matches it firmly. A row's size may be missing; if present it is once, few, many or a size class.

j_call: TRBJ2-5; d_call: NA; clone_size: few; v_call: TRBV29-1; cdr3_aa: CSVVNRVGEETQYF; cdr3_nt: TGCAGCGTTGTAAACAGGGTAGGGGAAGAGACCCAGTACTTC
j_call: TRBJ1-5; d_call: NA; clone_size: few; v_call: TRBV2; cdr3_aa: CASLLEGFNQPQHF; cdr3_nt: TGTGCCAGCCTACTCGAGGGTTTCAATCAGCCCCAGCATTTT
j_call: TRBJ1-1; d_call: NA; clone_size: NA; v_call: TRBV7-9; cdr3_aa: CASSSISGVTEAFF; cdr3_nt: TGTGCCAGCAGCTCAATCTCAGGGGTGACTGAAGCTTTCTTT
j_call: TRBJ1-2; d_call: TRBD1; clone_size: NA; v_call: TRBV10-3; cdr3_aa: CAISESRDRVTNGYTF; cdr3_nt: TGTGCCATCAGTGAGTCCCGGGACAGGGTAACAAATGGCTACACCTTC
j_call: TRBJ2-7; d_call: NA; clone_size: few; v_call: TRBV30; cdr3_aa: CAWSGGGEQYF; cdr3_nt: TGTGCCTGGAGCGGGGGAGGTGAGCAGTACTTC
j_call: TRBJ2-1; d_call: TRBD2; clone_size: many; v_call: TRBV11-2; cdr3_aa: CASRTSGSAYNEQFF; cdr3_nt: TGTGCCAGCAGAACTAGCGGGAGTGCCTACAATGAGCAGTTCTTC
j_call: TRBJ2-1; d_call: NA; clone_size: few; v_call: TRBV6-1; cdr3_aa: CASRVGTSYNEQFF; cdr3_nt: TGTGCCAGCAGAGTAGGGACATCCTACAATGAGCAGTTCTTC
j_call: TRBJ2-4; d_call: TRBD2; clone_size: many; v_call: TRBV3-1; cdr3_aa: CASSRRPGLGSDIQYF; cdr3_nt: TGTGCCAGCAGCCGCAGGCCGGGACTAGGATCTGACATTCAGTACTTC
j_call: TRBJ1-2; d_call: NA; clone_size: NA; v_call: TRBV4-2; cdr3_aa: CASSQDLTVTNYGYTF; cdr3_nt: TGTGCCAGCAGCCAAGATCTGACAGTAACTAACTATGGCTACACCTTC
j_call: TRBJ1-2; d_call: NA; clone_size: many; v_call: TRBV20-1; cdr3_aa: CSATQGRSTNYGYTF; cdr3_nt: TGCAGTGCTACGCAGGGGCGGAGTACTAACTATGGCTACACCTTC
j_call: TRBJ1-5; d_call: NA; clone_size: many; v_call: TRBV20-1; cdr3_aa: CSARAPLSNQPQHF; cdr3_nt: TGCAGTGCGAGGGCGCCTCTTAGTAATCAGCCCCAGCATTTT
j_call: TRBJ1-4; d_call: TRBD1; clone_size: NA; v_call: TRBV2; cdr3_aa: CASRADRAASEKLFF; cdr3_nt: TGTGCCAGCAGAGCAGACAGGGCGGCGAGTGAAAAACTGTTTTTT
j_call: TRBJ2-1; d_call: TRBD1; clone_size: many; v_call: TRBV20-1; cdr3_aa: CSAPPSGDRSDNEQFF; cdr3_nt: TGCAGTGCACCACCCTCAGGGGACAGGAGTGACAATGAGCAGTTCTTC
j_call: TRBJ1-5; d_call: NA; clone_size: many; v_call: TRBV2; cdr3_aa: CASSVGGTPNQPQHF; cdr3_nt: TGTGCCAGCAGTGTGGGGGGGACCCCCAATCAGCCCCAGCATTTT
j_call: TRBJ1-1; d_call: TRBD1; clone_size: many; v_call: TRBV20-1; cdr3_aa: CSARPGQGAAEAFF; cdr3_nt: TGCAGTGCTAGACCCGGACAGGGGGCCGCTGAAGCTTTCTTT
j_call: TRBJ1-1; d_call: NA; clone_size: many; v_call: TRBV7-9; cdr3_aa: CASSTARRGTEAFF; cdr3_nt: TGTGCCAGCAGCACGGCCAGACGGGGGACTGAAGCTTTCTTT
j_call: TRBJ2-5; d_call: NA; clone_size: many; v_call: TRBV20-1; cdr3_aa: CSARVPGPSETQYF; cdr3_nt: TGCAGTGCTAGAGTACCGGGGCCGAGCGAGACCCAGTACTTC
j_call: TRBJ2-7; d_call: NA; clone_size: many; v_call: TRBV5-1; cdr3_aa: CASSLQGQTGSYEQYF; cdr3_nt: TGCGCCAGCAGCTTACAAGGACAGACGGGCTCCTACGAGCAGTACTTC
j_call: TRBJ2-1; d_call: NA; clone_size: NA; v_call: TRBV3-1; cdr3_aa: CASSEAEAGVNNEQFF; cdr3_nt: TGTGCCAGCAGCGAAGCCGAAGCAGGGGTGAACAATGAGCAGTTCTTC
j_call: TRBJ1-2; d_call: NA; clone_size: few; v_call: TRBV13; cdr3_aa: CASSQRATRTGYGYTF; cdr3_nt: TGTGCCAGCAGCCAACGCGCGACAAGGACCGGATATGGCTACACCTTC
j_call: TRBJ2-3; d_call: TRBD2; clone_size: many; v_call: TRBV13; cdr3_aa: CASSFRAKRGTQYF; cdr3_nt: TGTGCCAGCAGCTTTAGAGCGAAGCGGGGTACGCAGTATTTT
j_call: TRBJ2-3; d_call: TRBD2; clone_size: many; v_call: TRBV29-1; cdr3_aa: CSVRGGTDTQYF; cdr3_nt: TGCAGCGTTCGGGGGGGCACAGATACGCAGTATTTT
j_call: TRBJ2-2; d_call: NA; clone_size: many; v_call: TRBV11-1; cdr3_aa: CASTLGGYRDFDTGELFF; cdr3_nt: TGTGCCAGCACCCTGGGGGGATACCGGGACTTTGACACCGGGGAGCTGTTTTTT
j_call: TRBJ1-4; d_call: NA; clone_size: NA; v_call: TRBV28; cdr3_aa: CASSQGLRGRGEKLFF; cdr3_nt: TGTGCCAGCTCTCAAGGGCTCAGGGGTAGGGGTGAAAAACTGTTTTTT
j_call: TRBJ2-7; d_call: NA; clone_size: many; v_call: TRBV28; cdr3_aa: CASTRPNRVEQYF; cdr3_nt: TGTGCCAGCACCCGACCGAACAGGGTCGAGCAGTACTTC
j_call: TRBJ2-7; d_call: TRBD2; clone_size: NA; v_call: TRBV10-1; cdr3_aa: CASSQGVAGVREQYF; cdr3_nt: TGCGCCAGCAGCCAGGGGGTAGCGGGAGTTCGGGAGCAGTACTTC
j_call: TRBJ2-1; d_call: NA; clone_size: NA; v_call: TRBV7-7; cdr3_aa: CASSPDRNNEQFF; cdr3_nt: TGTGCTAGCAGCCCGGACAGAAACAATGAGCAGTTCTTC
j_call: TRBJ2-5; d_call: TRBD1; clone_size: NA; v_call: TRBV20-1; cdr3_aa: CSARQGAVGETQYF; cdr3_nt: TGCAGTGCTAGACAGGGGGCGGTCGGGGAGACCCAGTACTTC
j_call: TRBJ1-2; d_call: NA; clone_size: many; v_call: TRBV28; cdr3_aa: CASTNPGLQETNYGYTF; cdr3_nt: TGTGCCAGCACAAATCCCGGGCTCCAAGAGACTAACTATGGCTACACCTTC
j_call: TRBJ2-4; d_call: TRBD2; clone_size: few; v_call: TRBV20-1; cdr3_aa: CSARPTTGRARENIQYF; cdr3_nt: TGCAGTGCTAGGCCGACGACCGGGAGGGCCCGGGAAAACATTCAGTACTTC
j_call: TRBJ2-2; d_call: TRBD1; clone_size: many; v_call: TRBV29-1; cdr3_aa: CSVGQGSTGELFF; cdr3_nt: TGCAGCGTGGGACAGGGGTCCACCGGGGAGCTGTTTTTT
j_call: TRBJ2-1; d_call: NA; clone_size: many; v_call: TRBV20-1; cdr3_aa: CSAPRRTKSSYNEQFF; cdr3_nt: TGCAGTGCTCCCCGGCGGACTAAGAGCTCCTACAATGAGCAGTTCTTC
j_call: TRBJ2-7; d_call: NA; clone_size: NA; v_call: TRBV30; cdr3_aa: CAWMIWGAKGPYEQYF; cdr3_nt: TGTGCCTGGATGATATGGGGGGCTAAGGGGCCCTACGAGCAGTACTTC
j_call: TRBJ1-4; d_call: TRBD1; clone_size: few; v_call: TRBV7-9; cdr3_aa: CASSVRQGNEKLFF; cdr3_nt: TGTGCCAGCAGCGTCAGACAGGGGAATGAAAAACTGTTTTTT
j_call: TRBJ2-7; d_call: NA; clone_size: many; v_call: TRBV29-1; cdr3_aa: CSVGDDWAEQYF; cdr3_nt: TGCAGCGTTGGGGACGACTGGGCCGAGCAGTACTTC
j_call: TRBJ1-2; d_call: NA; clone_size: NA; v_call: TRBV11-2; cdr3_aa: CASSLDPAGYGYTF; cdr3_nt: TGTGCCAGCAGCTTAGATCCCGCGGGGTATGGCTACACCTTC
j_call: TRBJ1-5; d_call: NA; clone_size: few; v_call: TRBV2; cdr3_aa: CASRSDSNQPQHF; cdr3_nt: TGTGCCAGCAGGTCGGATAGCAATCAGCCCCAGCATTTT
j_call: TRBJ1-5; d_call: NA; clone_size: many; v_call: TRBV5-6; cdr3_aa: CASSLGRGDQPQHF; cdr3_nt: TGTGCCAGCAGCTTGGGAAGGGGGGATCAGCCCCAGCATTTT
j_call: TRBJ1-1; d_call: NA; clone_size: NA; v_call: TRBV5-1; cdr3_aa: CASSLAGPGDTEAFF; cdr3_nt: TGCGCCAGCAGCTTGGCAGGTCCCGGGGACACTGAAGCTTTCTTT
j_call: TRBJ1-1; d_call: NA; clone_size: few; v_call: TRBV11-1; cdr3_aa: CASSLALISGRFRNTEAFF; cdr3_nt: TGTGCCAGCAGCTTAGCGCTAATATCGGGGAGGTTTCGGAACACTGAAGCTTTCTTT
j_call: TRBJ1-1; d_call: NA; clone_size: many; v_call: TRBV18; cdr3_aa: CASSPGNVFGGRTEAFF; cdr3_nt: TGTGCCAGCTCACCAGGGAACGTTTTCGGGGGGCGGACTGAAGCTTTCTTT
j_call: TRBJ2-7; d_call: TRBD1; clone_size: many; v_call: TRBV20-1; cdr3_aa: CSVEGTGSYEQYF; cdr3_nt: TGCAGTGTAGAAGGGACAGGGAGTTACGAGCAGTACTTC
j_call: TRBJ2-5; d_call: NA; clone_size: many; v_call: TRBV4-2; cdr3_aa: CASSQDLAGRAQYF; cdr3_nt: TGTGCCAGCAGCCAAGATCTGGCAGGCAGGGCCCAGTACTTC
j_call: TRBJ1-3; d_call: NA; clone_size: many; v_call: TRBV28; cdr3_aa: CASRMGGAGNTIYF; cdr3_nt: TGTGCCAGCAGAATGGGGGGCGCTGGAAACACCATATATTTT
j_call: TRBJ2-1; d_call: NA; clone_size: few; v_call: TRBV12-3/TRBV12-4; cdr3_aa: CASSSDWDEQFF; cdr3_nt: TGTGCCAGCAGTTCCGACTGGGATGAGCAGTTCTTC
j_call: TRBJ2-1; d_call: NA; clone_size: few; v_call: TRBV19; cdr3_aa: CASSIGWAANEQFF; cdr3_nt: TGTGCCAGTAGTATAGGGTGGGCAGCAAATGAGCAGTTCTTC
j_call: TRBJ2-3; d_call: TRBD1; clone_size: many; v_call: TRBV19; cdr3_aa: CASRDRGRADTQYF; cdr3_nt: TGTGCCAGTAGAGACAGGGGGCGTGCAGATACGCAGTATTTT
j_call: TRBJ2-3; d_call: TRBD2; clone_size: few; v_call: TRBV6-1; cdr3_aa: CASLLAGGSDTQYF; cdr3_nt: TGTGCCAGCCTGCTAGCGGGGGGCTCAGATACGCAGTATTTT
j_call: TRBJ2-3; d_call: TRBD1; clone_size: many; v_call: TRBV5-1; cdr3_aa: CASSSAGGDGDTQYF; cdr3_nt: TGCGCCAGCAGCTCGGCAGGGGGCGATGGAGATACGCAGTATTTT
j_call: TRBJ1-1; d_call: NA; clone_size: many; v_call: TRBV7-8; cdr3_aa: CASSLLDRNTEAFF; cdr3_nt: TGTGCCAGCAGCCTACTCGACAGGAACACTGAAGCTTTCTTT
j_call: TRBJ2-7; d_call: TRBD2; clone_size: many; v_call: TRBV7-2; cdr3_aa: CASSPWTSGRGKYF; cdr3_nt: TGTGCCAGCAGCCCCTGGACTAGCGGGAGGGGGAAGTACTTC
j_call: TRBJ2-1; d_call: TRBD2; clone_size: many; v_call: TRBV9; cdr3_aa: CASSPRRLAGGNEQFF; cdr3_nt: TGTGCCAGCAGCCCTAGGCGGCTAGCGGGAGGCAATGAGCAGTTCTTC
j_call: TRBJ2-3; d_call: TRBD2; clone_size: many; v_call: TRBV28; cdr3_aa: CASRAMTSGSSDTQYF; cdr3_nt: TGTGCCAGCAGGGCCATGACTAGCGGGAGTTCAGATACGCAGTATTTT
j_call: TRBJ2-2; d_call: NA; clone_size: many; v_call: TRBV21-1; cdr3_aa: CASSKGSGLKHRDTGELFF; cdr3_nt: TGTGCCAGCAGCAAAGGGTCGGGACTCAAACACCGAGACACCGGGGAGCTGTTTTTT
j_call: TRBJ2-1; d_call: TRBD2; clone_size: many; v_call: TRBV20-1; cdr3_aa: CSARGPVSGRRNEQFF; cdr3_nt: TGCAGTGCTAGAGGCCCGGTTAGCGGGAGGAGGAATGAGCAGTTCTTC
j_call: TRBJ2-1; d_call: TRBD2; clone_size: many; v_call: TRBV28; cdr3_aa: CASRQLAGNNEQFF; cdr3_nt: TGTGCCAGCAGGCAACTAGCGGGGAACAATGAGCAGTTCTTC
j_call: TRBJ1-1; d_call: TRBD1; clone_size: many; v_call: TRBV11-2; cdr3_aa: CASSLRQGSTEAFF; cdr3_nt: TGTGCCAGCAGCTTGAGACAGGGGAGCACTGAAGCTTTCTTT
j_call: TRBJ2-1; d_call: TRBD2; clone_size: many; v_call: TRBV5-6; cdr3_aa: CASSIPGTSGSSYNEQFF; cdr3_nt: TGTGCCAGCAGCATACCCGGGACTAGCGGGAGCTCCTACAATGAGCAGTTCTTC
j_call: TRBJ1-2; d_call: TRBD1; clone_size: few; v_call: TRBV6-1; cdr3_aa: CASSEDRVYGYTF; cdr3_nt: TGTGCCAGCAGCGAGGACAGGGTCTATGGCTACACCTTC